This TCR beta chain was observed in a study of blood T cell repertoires in COVID-19. Study details: The study drew acute and convalescent COVID-19 samples from the United States, Italy and Spain. T cells, B-cell-depleted T cells, or PBMCs supplied cDNA or gDNA.

This CDR3 is 16 amino acids long. Germline assignment: CDR1 SGHKS and CDR2 YYEKEE (reference sequence). V shed 3 bases and J 5 bases; nucleotides not matched to a gene: 11. Under the authors' procedure: Reference gene primers were amplified, and this amplification served to estimate nucleated cell counts. Sequenced by immunoSEQ multiplex PCR; TCRdb stores in-frame clones only, minus some. That table supplies the V and J calls and clone size; D and trimming were determined from the DNA. The table shows about 210,000 clones, with 80% occurring only once. This chain links TRBV5-5 with TRBJ2-1; 7 bases map to TRBD1. The source material was peripheral blood. The receptor comes from a man aged 60-69 years with acute or convalescent COVID-19. The CDR3 sequence: CASSYFSGTENNEQFF. CDR3 nucleotides: TGTGCCAGCAGCTATTTTTCCGGGACAGAAAACAATGAGCAGTTCTTC.